The clone carrying this T cell receptor (beta chain) was detected once. Its antigen is still unknown. Treatment denoted: about 20 received Ad26.COV2.S at low or high dose, single or two shots; about 5 received placebo; per-sample allocation not given. Sampling took place 63 days after the first vaccine or placebo injection. At a Boston site, the person donating was an adult of 18-55 years. This record belongs to a study of Ad26.COV2.S vaccination and SARS-CoV-2 variants. At the level of the study: Donor was assigned to the Ad26.COV2.S arm of trial COV1001. Intramuscularly, Ad26.COV2.S was given either once or twice, 56 days apart.

Findings and limits, study-wide: The placebo group had lower spike-specific TCR breadth than the vaccine recipients did.

Using immunoSEQ multiplex PCR, the repertoire was profiled, and TCRdb retains in-frame clones only, with some absent. The top ten clones hold less than 15% of a sample with about 430,000 clones, over 75% of them seen once. There are 16 residues in the CDR3. The germline CDR1 and CDR2 sequences are KGHDR and SFDVKD. Trimming removed 3 bases from V and 6 bases from J; junction bases left unmatched: 5. This chain links TRBV24-1 with TRBJ2-3; 13 bases are a match to TRBD2. The sequence came from a person between 18 and 59 years old who received the Ad26.COV2.S COVID-19 vaccine or a placebo. The sequencing here drew on peripheral blood, taken in a trial of Ad26.COV2.S vaccine versus placebo. The CDR3 DNA sequence: TGTGCCACCAGTGATCCGGGACTAGCGGGAACGGATACGCAGTATTTT. This gives the protein CATSDPGLAGTDTQYF.